The 28 T cell receptor beta chains reported below all come from one sample, sequenced in a study of cytomegalovirus exposure and HLA in healthy donors. PCR primers comprised 60 Vbeta and 13 Jbeta primers. The method was immunoSEQ multiplex PCR; TCRdb's version includes in-frame clones alone and lacks a portion of them. Among around 200,000 clones listed, approximately 80% were seen once. Input material: PBMCs. These TCRs come from a man in his fifties in good health and CMV-seronegative.

The chain joins TRBV19 to TRBJ2-7, with 10 bases lining up with TRBD1. V shed 6 bases, J shed 6 bases, and the junction held 8 bases outside the gene matches. This CDR3 comprises 14 residues. Germline CDR1 reads LNHDA; CDR2 reads SQIVND (reference sequence). DNA for the CDR3: TGTGCCAGTAGCCAGGGACAGGGGCTGAGCGAGCAGTACTTC. This sequence encodes CASSQGQGLSEQYF.

DNA of the CDR3: TGCGCCAGCGCGGCGGGGGGGGATTACAATGAGCAGTTCTTC. The encoded protein is CASAAGGDYNEQFF. The V and J genes are TRBV10-1 and TRBJ2-1; 9 nucleotides align to TRBD2. Trimming took 8 bases from V and 4 from J; bases not matched to a gene: 6. The CDR3 sequence is 14 residues long. Germline V gene data show CDR1 as WNHNN and CDR2 as SYGVQD (reference sequence).

The rearrangement links TRBV5-1 to TRBJ1-1; D ambiguous. The CDR3 totals 14 residues. The V gene's germline CDR1 is SGHRS and CDR2 YFSETQ. The V and J ends lost 2 bases and 1 base respectively, with 9 bases between them. CDR3 sequence (DNA): TGCGCCAGCAGCTTTAATCAGCGGAACACTGAAGCTTTCTTT. Protein sequence: CASSFNQRNTEAFF.

This chain connects TRBV27 to TRBJ1-3, with a possible D match to TRBD1 (5 bases). In germline, CDR1 is MNHEY, CDR2 SMNVEV (reference sequence). V gave up 4 bases and J gave up 3 bases, with 7 bases separating them. The CDR3 loop spans 13 amino acids. In nucleotides, the CDR3 is TGTGCCAGCAGTTCAGGGTTTGGAAACACCATATATTTT. This translates into CASSSGFGNTIYF.

The chain has TRBV2 and TRBJ1-1, with D uncertain. The germline V and J ends were trimmed by 8 bases and 1 base, with 14 bases remaining between them. This CDR3 comprises 14 residues. Per the germline V gene, CDR1 is SNHLY and CDR2 is FYNNEI. CDR3 sequence reads: CASLLNQGNTEAFF. The CDR3 DNA is TGTGCCAGCTTACTAAACCAAGGGAACACTGAAGCTTTCTTT.

The chain is built from TRBV30 and TRBJ2-1; D uncertain. V dropped 8 bases and J dropped 4 bases, with 9 bases sitting between them. CDR1 is GTSNPN and CDR2 is SVGIG in the germline V gene (reference sequence). The CDR3 runs 11 residues. The CDR3 region has the DNA TGTGCCGTGGGCAGTTACAATGAGCAGTTCTTC. This gives the protein CAVGSYNEQFF.

The V gene is TRBV28, the J gene TRBJ2-1; D is unclear. The germline gives CDR1 MDHEN, CDR2 SYDVKM. The V end lost 3 bases, the J end lost 12 bases, and 9 bases lay between the germline ends. The CDR3 runs to 11 residues. The CDR3 loop reads CASSFPSRQFF. In nucleotides, the CDR3 is TGTGCCAGCAGTTTCCCGAGTCGGCAGTTCTTC.

The chain joins TRBV7-3 to TRBJ2-1, with 7 bases identical to TRBD2. J lost 3 bases, V lost 5 bases, and 13 bases had no gene match. Germline CDR1 SGHTA, CDR2 FQGTGA. This CDR3 has 17 amino acids. The CDR3 loop is CASSPVGNRDYYNEQFF. The CDR3 nucleotides read TGTGCCAGCAGCCCGGTAGGGAACCGGGACTACTACAATGAGCAGTTCTTC.

V usage is TRBV6-6 and J usage is TRBJ2-3; TRBD2 aligns across 8 bases. The V gene's germline CDR1 is MNHNY and CDR2 SVGAGI (reference sequence). This CDR3 has 12 residues. With 6 bases clipped from V and 6 bases from J, the junction kept 2 bases outside the gene matches. The CDR3, as DNA: TGTGCCAGCAGAGCGGGAGTTGATACGCAGTATTTT. Translated, it gives CASRAGVDTQYF.

V usage is TRBV18 and J usage is TRBJ1-5; D not certain. Germline V CDR1 and CDR2: KGHSH, LQKENI. This CDR3 spans 13 amino acids. Trimming cost V 3 bases and J 5 bases, with 8 bases left between them. CDR3 region: CASSPAEDQPQHF. The CDR3 nucleotides are TGTGCCAGCTCACCGGCAGAGGATCAGCCCCAGCATTTT.

This clone was seen only a few times. This chain links TRBV19 with TRBJ2-5, with 11 bases that match TRBD1. The ends lost 4 bases at V and 1 base at J; junction bases unmatched: 5. Germline CDR1 LNHDA, CDR2 SQIVND (reference sequence). This CDR3 comprises 16 residues. CDR3 sequence: CASSRTGGMGQETQYF. CDR3 bases: TGTGCCAGTAGTAGGACAGGGGGCATGGGCCAAGAGACCCAGTACTTC.

The chain carries TRBV6-5 and TRBJ1-1; D is undetermined. Between the trimmed V and J ends, which lost 7 bases and 0 bases, there was a span of 9 bases. The germline CDR1 and CDR2 sequences are MNHEY and SVGAGI. This CDR3 is 13 amino acids long. The DNA of the CDR3 is TGTGCCAGCACCCCGCGGGTGAACACTGAAGCTTTCTTT. Translation gives CASTPRVNTEAFF.

This chain links TRBV4-2 with TRBJ2-7, with D perhaps TRBD2 (6 bases). CDR1 is LGHNA, CDR2 YNFKEQ, per germline. V shed 6 bases and J shed 1 base, with 19 bases lying between them. This CDR3 region has 16 residues. DNA for the CDR3: TGTGCCAGCAGGACCAAATACCGGGAGCGATCCTACGAGCAGTACTTC. Encoded protein: CASRTKYRERSYEQYF.

This clone appeared a few times. The CDR3 nucleotides read TGTGCCAGCAGCGTGAGACAGGGCGGGAACACCGGGGAGCTGTTTTTT. It encodes CASSVRQGGNTGELFF. V is TRBV9 and J is TRBJ2-2; TRBD1 matches 7 bases. The J segment lost 1 base and the V segment lost 2 bases, leaving 5 bases of the junction unmatched. The germline gives CDR1 SGDLS, CDR2 YYNGEE. The CDR3 spans 16 residues. Variable domain in full (rest from reference TRBV9 and TRBJ2-2): DSGVTQTPKHLITATGQRVTLRCSPRSGDLSVYWYQQSLDQGLQFLIQYYNGEERAKGNILERFSAQQFPDLHSELNLSSLELGDSALYFCASSVRQGGNTGELFFGEGSRLTVL.

The V gene is TRBV30, the J gene TRBJ2-3; 9 nucleotides line up with TRBD1. Germline CDR1 is GTSNPN and CDR2 is SVGIG (reference sequence). Trimming at V came to 0 bases and at J to 3 bases, leaving 10 bases not matched to a gene. The CDR3 spans 17 residues. DNA for the CDR3: TGTGCCTGGAGTGTCCACAGGGGGCGGTTGGGTACAGATACGCAGTATTTT. The encoded protein is CAWSVHRGRLGTDTQYF.

The V gene is TRBV5-1, the J gene TRBJ2-3, with TRBD2 matching over 7 bases. V was pared by 4 bases and J by 5 bases, with 16 bases of the junction left unmatched. Germline CDR1 is SGHRS and CDR2 is YFSETQ. The CDR3 is 17 amino acids. The CDR3 DNA reads TGCGCCAGCAGCACACCTACCGGGCGGGAGCTCGAAGATACGCAGTATTTT. The encoded protein is CASSTPTGRELEDTQYF.

This chain uses TRBV10-3 with TRBJ2-1; possible D gene TRBD1, 5 bases. Germline assignment: CDR1 ENHRY and CDR2 SYGVKD. V gave up 2 bases and J gave up 4 bases, with 21 bases separating them. The CDR3 spans 18 residues. The CDR3 DNA reads as TGTGCCATCAGTGAGCCGCTAGGGGCGTTTCGTGGGTACAATGAGCAGTTCTTC. This gives the protein CAISEPLGAFRGYNEQFF.

V and J are TRBV6-1 and TRBJ1-1, with 7 positions matching TRBD1. The CDR3 totals 14 residues. Germline CDR1 reads MNHNS; CDR2 reads SASEGT. The junction had 4 bases not matched to a gene; V was cut back by 5 bases and J by 1 base. Written as DNA, the CDR3 is TGTGCCAGCAGTCCCAGGACAGGGAACACTGAAGCTTTCTTT. Amino acid sequence: CASSPRTGNTEAFF.

The genes are TRBV29-1 and TRBJ2-7; maybe TRBD2 (6 bases). CDR3 length equals 12 residues. Trimming pared 8 bases from V and 7 bases from J, leaving 18 bases between. Germline V lookup: CDR1 SQVTM, CDR2 ANQGSEA. CDR3 region: CSFCRDSGEQYF. CDR3 bases: TGCAGCTTTTGCCGGGACTCGGGGGAGCAGTACTTC.

V and J are TRBV18 and TRBJ2-1; possibly TRBD2 for D (5 bases). This CDR3 spans 14 amino acids. Germline V gene lookup returns CDR1 KGHSH and CDR2 LQKENI. Trimming shortened V by 2 bases and J by 4 bases, and 9 bases separated the two germline ends. As DNA, the CDR3 is TGTGCCAGCTCACCAGGAGGCCGATACAATGAGCAGTTCTTC. Protein product: CASSPGGRYNEQFF.

The V and J genes are TRBV30 and TRBJ2-7; 9 bases fit TRBD1. V shed 0 bases, J shed 4 bases, and the junction held 4 bases outside the gene matches. The CDR3 has 14 amino acids. Per germline, CDR1 GTSNPN and CDR2 SVGIG (reference sequence). CDR3 residues: CAWSVGTGRYEQYF. The CDR3 DNA is TGTGCCTGGAGTGTAGGGACAGGGAGATACGAGCAGTACTTC.

This chain uses TRBV6-5 with TRBJ1-6; D remains ambiguous. This CDR3 has 16 residues. Germline values: CDR1 MNHEY, CDR2 SVGAGI. Trimming took 4 bases from V and 5 from J, leaving 15 bases between them. The CDR3 DNA follows: TGTGCCAGCAGTTTCGGGAATGGTCGAAATAATTCACCCCTCCACTTT. Protein: CASSFGNGRNNSPLHF.

This CDR3 reads CASSRQGQWETQYF. CDR3 bases: TGTGCCAGCAGCCGACAGGGCCAATGGGAGACCCAGTACTTC. The chain has TRBV7-8 and TRBJ2-5, with 7 bases fitting TRBD1. V shed 5 bases, J shed 5 bases, and the junction held 8 bases outside the gene matches. The germline CDR1 and CDR2 sequences are SGHVS and FQNEAQ. The CDR3 extends over 14 amino acids.

This clone was seen more than once but under ten times. The CDR3, as DNA: TGTGCCAGCAGTTACGGGACAGCGAGGGTGGATACGCAGTATTTT. Its protein is CASSYGTARVDTQYF. V and J are TRBV6-5 and TRBJ2-3, with 7 bases identical to TRBD1. The length of the CDR3 is 15 residues. CDR1 and CDR2 from the germline V gene are MNHEY and SVGAGI. J was trimmed by 6 bases and V by 2 bases; bases with no gene match: 8.

The rearrangement links TRBV5-6 to TRBJ1-4; 7 bases map to TRBD1. This CDR3 spans 14 amino acids. V was pared by 4 bases and J by 7 bases, with 7 bases of the junction left unmatched. Germline-derived CDR1 and CDR2 are SGHDT and YYEEEE. The CDR3 DNA reads as TGTGCCAGCAGCAAGACAGGGATGGGTGAAAAACTGTTTTTT. It specifies CASSKTGMGEKLFF.

The rearrangement joins TRBV2 to TRBJ1-2, with TRBD1 identical over 8 bases. Looked up from germline, CDR1 is SNHLY and CDR2 is FYNNEI. J lost 6 bases, V lost 5 bases, and 11 bases had no gene match. CDR3 length equals 15 residues. The CDR3 nucleotides read TGTGCCAGCAGTCCCAGTTCGACAGGGGTGAATGGCTACACCTTC. Protein: CASSPSSTGVNGYTF.

V usage is TRBV28 and J usage is TRBJ2-1, with TRBD1 matching over 7 bases. Germline-derived CDR1 and CDR2 are MDHEN and SYDVKM. V was clipped by 8 bases and J by 8 bases; unmatched bases: 12. The CDR3 loop spans 14 amino acids. DNA for the CDR3: TGTGCCAGCGGGGAGTTCCAGGGGGTCCATGAGCAGTTCTTC. It yields the protein CASGEFQGVHEQFF.

The rearrangement links TRBV5-1 to TRBJ1-6; 9 nucleotides line up with TRBD1. V dropped 4 bases and J dropped 6; count of bases not matched to a gene: 8. Germline CDR1 and CDR2: SGHRS and YFSETQ. This CDR3 region has 16 residues. CDR3 in DNA: TGCGCCAGCAGCCTGGGACAGGGAGGCGGTAATTCACCCCTCCACTTT. Amino acid sequence: CASSLGQGGGNSPLHF.